This T cell receptor (beta chain) stems from a study of T cell changes during pregnancy in multiple sclerosis. Sequencing was performed with immunoSEQ multiplex PCR; in TCRdb, only in-frame clones are kept and a portion is missing. The sample lists about 80,000 clones, approximately 90% occurring once. The clonotype originates from a female donor with multiple sclerosis, enrolled in a pregnancy study. The sequenced sample was peripheral blood, obtained before pregnancy.

The CDR3 DNA follows: TGTGCCAGCAGGGGACCCTACCGAGGAGCTTTCTTT. This translates into CASRGPYRGAFF. This chain joins TRBV19 and TRBJ1-1, with D possibly TRBD1 on 6 matching bases. The V and J ends lost 9 bases and 10 bases respectively, with 18 bases between them. CDR3 length: 12 amino acids. Germline V lookup: CDR1 LNHDA, CDR2 SQIVND (reference sequence).